The next 12 T cell receptor beta chains were all read from a single sample in a study of blood T cell repertoires in COVID-19. Sequencing used immunoSEQ multiplex PCR; TCRdb keeps in-frame clones, though not all of them. This table holds a few hundred thousand clones, more than 70% found once. Material: peripheral blood. These receptors were taken from a man in his forties with acute or convalescent COVID-19.

This chain links TRBV11-3 with TRBJ2-7, with TRBD2 identical over 9 bases. The junction had 9 bases not matched to a gene; V was cut back by 0 bases and J by 6 bases. Germline V gives CDR1 SGHNT, CDR2 YENEEA. CDR3 size: 16 residues. The CDR3 reads CASSLEVPGLAGEQYF. In nucleotides, the CDR3 is TGTGCCAGCAGCTTAGAGGTTCCGGGACTAGCAGGCGAGCAGTACTTC.

This clone was counted only a few times. V usage is TRBV9 and J usage is TRBJ1-2; TRBD1 matches at 7 bases. The CDR3 length is 16 residues. V gave up 3 bases and J gave up 0 bases; unmatched junction bases: 8. CDR1 is SGDLS, CDR2 YYNGEE, per germline. The CDR3 loop is CASSEGARGSNYGYTF. CDR3 sequence (DNA): TGTGCCAGCAGCGAGGGGGCGCGTGGATCTAACTATGGCTACACCTTC.

The chain combines TRBV28 with TRBJ2-1; possible D gene TRBD1, 5 bases. This CDR3 has 14 amino acids. Trimming took 5 bases from V and 5 from J, leaving 13 bases between them. The germline V gene encodes CDR1 MDHEN and CDR2 SYDVKM. The CDR3 sequence: CASSPRQTDNEQFF. CDR3 DNA sequence: TGTGCCAGCAGTCCACGACAGACAGACAATGAGCAGTTCTTC.

The rearrangement joins TRBV5-5 to TRBJ1-1; 7 nucleotides line up with TRBD1. The J segment lost 4 bases and the V segment lost 4 bases, leaving 7 bases of the junction unmatched. The CDR3 contains 14 residues. Germline CDR1 SGHKS, CDR2 YYEKEE (reference sequence). Here the CDR3 reads CASSKGTVVTEAFF. DNA of the CDR3: TGTGCCAGCAGCAAAGGGACAGTAGTCACTGAAGCTTTCTTT.

The V gene is TRBV11-2, the J gene TRBJ1-1, with 7 positions matching TRBD1. The CDR3 has 16 residues. After removal of 5 bases from V and 4 bases from J, the junction contained 13 bases not matched to a gene. Germline V gene lookup returns CDR1 SGHAT and CDR2 FQNNGV. CDR3 coding DNA: TGTGCCAGCAGCGATCTACAGGGGCCAGTGGGCACTGAAGCTTTCTTT. Translation: CASSDLQGPVGTEAFF.

J is TRBJ2-1 and V is TRBV28; 7 bases align to TRBD2. The CDR3 contains 17 residues. V shed 5 bases and J 4 bases; nucleotides not matched to a gene: 14. Germline V CDR1 and CDR2: MDHEN, SYDVKM. The CDR3 DNA is TGTGCCAGCAGTCCCATTCAGCGGGCTAGCGGTTACAATGAGCAGTTCTTC. Protein product: CASSPIQRASGYNEQFF. Combining the CDR3 with reference TRBV28 and TRBJ2-1 gives the whole variable domain DVKVTQSSRYLVKRTGEKVFLECVQDMDHENMFWYRQDPGLGLRLIYFSYDVKMKEKGDIPEGYSVSREKKERFSLILESASTNQTSMYLCASSPIQRASGYNEQFFGPGTRLTVL.

The chain joins TRBV18 to TRBJ1-5, with 8 bases matching TRBD1. After removal of 6 bases from V and 2 bases from J, the junction contained 15 bases not matched to a gene. The germline CDR1 and CDR2 sequences are KGHSH and LQKENI. The CDR3 is 18 residues long. CDR3 sequence (DNA): TGTGCCAGCTCGCGTGATCCACCAGGGGGCAGGGGCAATCAGCCCCAGCATTTT. Translating it yields CASSRDPPGGRGNQPQHF.

This chain uses TRBV19 with TRBJ2-1; the match to TRBD2 covers 9 bases. From germline, CDR1 is LNHDA and CDR2 SQIVND (reference sequence). The CDR3 runs to 16 residues. The J segment lost 5 bases and the V segment lost 4 bases, leaving 9 bases of the junction unmatched. The CDR3 bases are TGTGCCAGTAGTACCATGACTAGCGGAGTTAACAATGAGCAGTTCTTC. It yields the protein CASSTMTSGVNNEQFF.

The rearrangement links TRBV6-5 to TRBJ1-1, with D possibly matching TRBD1 (6 bases). The CDR3 runs to 15 residues. Germline V gene lookup returns CDR1 MNHEY and CDR2 SVGAGI. The V gene lost 2 bases and the J gene lost 4 bases, with 14 bases spanning the gap. The CDR3: CASSYRQGRATEAFF. DNA for the CDR3: TGTGCCAGCAGTTACAGGCAGGGGCGGGCCACTGAAGCTTTCTTT.

V is TRBV3-1 (or the pseudogene TRBV3-2) and J is TRBJ2-7; possibly TRBD2 for D (5 bases). Germline-derived CDR1 and CDR2 are LGHDT and YNNKEL (reference sequence). This CDR3 spans 14 amino acids. V dropped 4 bases and J dropped 2 bases, with 12 bases sitting between them. The CDR3 protein is CASSLSGNTYEQYF. DNA for the CDR3: TGTGCCAGCAGCCTTTCGGGGAATACCTACGAGCAGTACTTC.

This clone was seen just once. A far more abundant clone sits one base away, making this likely a read error. The CDR3 sequence: CASKGTGVTGELFF. The CDR3 nucleotides are TGTGCCAGCAAGGGGACAGGGGTCACCGGGGAGCTGTTTTTT. The chain joins TRBV5-4 to TRBJ2-2, with 10 nucleotides matching TRBD1. This CDR3 is 14 amino acids long. The J segment lost 4 bases and the V segment lost 6 bases, leaving 3 bases of the junction unmatched. Germline CDR1 SGHNT, CDR2 YYREEE (reference sequence).

CDR3 residues: CAWSADREAQPQHF. CDR3 DNA sequence: TGTGCCTGGAGTGCGGACAGGGAGGCGCAGCCCCAGCATTTT. The genes are TRBV30 and TRBJ1-5; 8 bases align to TRBD1. The germline V gene has CDR1 GTSNPN and CDR2 SVGIG (reference sequence). The CDR3 extends over 14 amino acids. V lost 1 base, J lost 7 bases, and 6 bases stayed unmatched. Full variable domain (remainder filled in from reference TRBV30 and TRBJ1-5): SQTIHQWPATLVQPVGSPLSLECTVEGTSNPNLYWYRQAAGRGLQLLFYSVGIGQISSEVPQNLSASRPQDRQFILSSKKLLLSDSGFYLCAWSADREAQPQHFGDGTRLSIL.